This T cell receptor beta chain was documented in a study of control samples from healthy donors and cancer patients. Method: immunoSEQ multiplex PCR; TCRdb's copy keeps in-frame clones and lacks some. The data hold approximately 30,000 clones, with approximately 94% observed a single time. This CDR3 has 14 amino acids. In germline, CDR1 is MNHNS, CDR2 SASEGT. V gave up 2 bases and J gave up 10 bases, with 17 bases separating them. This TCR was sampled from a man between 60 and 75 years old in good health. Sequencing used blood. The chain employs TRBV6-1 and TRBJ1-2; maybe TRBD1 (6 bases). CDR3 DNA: TGTGCCAGCAGTGAATTGGGGGGGGCGCAGGACTACACCTTC. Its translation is CASSELGGAQDYTF.